This TCR beta chain is drawn from a study of blood T cell repertoires in COVID-19. Background on the study: Sources were T cells, B-cell-depleted T cells, or PBMCs; the material itself was cDNA or gDNA.

This CDR3 has 15 residues. The germline gives CDR1 MNHEY, CDR2 SMNVEV (reference sequence). V dropped 2 bases and J dropped 3; count of bases not matched to a gene: 6. The sample holds one count of this clone. In the study's own analysis: Amplifying reference gene primers gave estimates of nucleated cell counts. Here immunoSEQ multiplex PCR was the method, and the copy in TCRdb shows in-frame clones only, minus some. That table gives V, J and clone size, and the DNA gave D and trimming. This table has 300,000 to 450,000 clones, more than 85% appearing once. The sequence derives from a human donor in a cohort sampled during active COVID-19. The sequenced material came from peripheral blood. This chain joins TRBV27 and TRBJ2-7, with 8 bases identical to TRBD2. The CDR3 protein is CASSLALREVYEQYF. The CDR3 nucleotides read TGTGCCAGCAGTTTAGCGTTGCGGGAGGTCTACGAGCAGTACTTC.